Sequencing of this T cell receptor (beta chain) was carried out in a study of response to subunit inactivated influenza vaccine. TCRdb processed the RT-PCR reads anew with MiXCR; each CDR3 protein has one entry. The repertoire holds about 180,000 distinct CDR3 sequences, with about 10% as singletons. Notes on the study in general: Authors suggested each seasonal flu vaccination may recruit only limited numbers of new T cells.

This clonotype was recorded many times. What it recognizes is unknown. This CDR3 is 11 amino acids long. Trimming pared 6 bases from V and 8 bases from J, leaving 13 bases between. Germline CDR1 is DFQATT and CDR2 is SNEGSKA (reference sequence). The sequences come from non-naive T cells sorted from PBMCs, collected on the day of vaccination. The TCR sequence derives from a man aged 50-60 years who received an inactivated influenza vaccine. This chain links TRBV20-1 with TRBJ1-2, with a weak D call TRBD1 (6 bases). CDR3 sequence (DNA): TGCAGTGCCTCGGAGGGGGGAGGCTACACCTTC. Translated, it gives CSASEGGGYTF.